This T cell receptor beta chain was identified during a study of blood T cells in healthy people across ages (dated by TCRdb to between 2014 and 2017). Looking at the study overall: In model experiments, roughly one uniquely barcoded TCR beta cDNA molecule per two T cells was captured by template switching. Using deep sequencing normalized with unique cDNA molecular identifiers, the study measured how TCR beta repertoire diversity changes with age. Four age groups were formed from the donors: young (average approximately 15 years), middle-aged (around 40), aged (around 62) and long-lived (about 80). To avoid experimental bias, donors of different ages were distributed randomly across sequencing lanes. The study analyzed two additional independent replicas of 1 million unique cDNA reads from the same blood draw for two donors, one aged 18 to 30 and one aged 80 or older. Overall study outcomes, separate from this receptor: Observed TCR beta diversity correlated strongly with the percentage of naive T cells measured by flow cytometry. Compared with the aged group, the long-lived group had more naive CD4+ T cells, fewer expanded clones and increased TCR diversity, a pattern suggesting age selection. Total diversity estimates from one million sequenced T cells were considered lower bounds and underestimates. Observed TCR beta diversity per million T cells fell roughly linearly with age, and a significant reduction was already apparent by age roughly 40. Because donor CMV infection status was unknown, age-related changes in expanded clonotypes were potentially confounded. Since profiling was done on bulk unsorted PBMCs, naive and antigen-experienced compartments could not be conclusively compared.

The donors were roughly 39 Caucasian individuals from Russia, aged roughly 6 to 100 years, who were systemically healthy. Each donor gave about 9.7 milliliters of peripheral blood, drawn into EDTA-treated Vacutainer tubes. Ficoll-Paque density-gradient centrifugation was used to isolate PBMCs, with at least 7 million per sample. Total RNA, at least 6 micrograms per sample, was extracted from PBMCs with Trizol reagent. The percentages of naive CD45RAhigh/CD27high T cells were determined by flow cytometry on a PBMC aliquot from every donor. The library was obtained by 5' RACE. These reads were obtained on an Illumina HiSeq 2500. A second 7 to 11 cycle PCR used a sample-barcoded 5' primer and a J-beta primer mix. A unique molecular identifier was introduced onto each TCR beta cDNA molecule by a template-switch 5' adaptor carrying 12 random nucleotides. Each sample yielded at least 2.5 million CDR3-containing paired-end reads. First-strand cDNA was synthesized from all RNA with the Mint cDNA synthesis kit, primed by a TRBC-specific oligonucleotide. All cDNA was treated with uracil-DNA glycosylase and then went through a first 18-cycle PCR with the universal primers M1SS and BC2_uni_R. Concerning the study's data processing: For normalization, 1 million high-quality reads, each with a distinct molecular identifier, were randomly selected from each sample. Reads with shared molecular identifiers were discarded instead of being binned into consensus sequences. CDR3 identification, clonotype clustering and error correction used MiTCR with a Q25 quality threshold and the strictest error-elimination algorithm. Lower-bound total TCR beta diversity was estimated with a nonparametric unseen species model using Euler transformation. TCRdb applied fastp at Q25 and MiXCR to the public reads, then kept only in-frame beta chains. Entries are consolidated by CDR3 protein sequence, retaining the most common genes and DNA. TCRdb assigned the V and J calls; the authors' analysis was not used. Counted in this sample were about 1,400,000 distinct CDR3 sequences; 35% to 45% of them appeared once. The ten largest clonotypes hold approximately 7.9% of the sample.

As for this clonotype: The antigen this receptor binds is unknown. No much larger clonotype is one base removed from it; base qualities were not supplied.

V and J are trimmed by 5 bases and 4 bases, and the gene matches miss 6 bases of the junction. CDR1 DFQATT and CDR2 SNEGSKA were looked up in the germline V gene (reference sequence). The CDR3 runs 14 amino acids, cysteine and phenylalanine included. CDR3 DNA is the only sequence kept; it has 42 bases, read in frame from the first base. Material: blood. This TCR came from a woman aged 18-30 years in good health. The chain is made from TRBV20-1 and TRBJ2-5, with 11 bases in between that match TRBD2. For the CDR3, the sequence is CSAGETSGTETQYF. The DNA reads TGCAGTGCTGGGGAGACTAGCGGGACAGAGACCCAGTACTTC.